These 5 T cell receptor beta chains were all obtained from the same sample, sequenced in a study of radiation and T cells in renal cell carcinoma. Sample time point: baseline pretreatment blood. Treatment noted: 15 Gy SBRT to primary tumor, nephrectomy 4 weeks later. Data came from immunoSEQ multiplex PCR; TCRdb stores just in-frame clones and leaves some out. The sample has around 140,000 clones; over 80% are singletons. This specimen was blood, taken from a patient whose treatment included radiotherapy and nephrectomy. The receptors here all came from a woman in her forties or fifties with renal cell carcinoma.

The genes are TRBV6-5 and TRBJ1-6; 9 bases are a match to TRBD1. This CDR3 region has 15 residues. The V gene end was trimmed by 5 bases and the J gene end by 9 bases; junction bases not matched to a gene: 8. Germline V lookup: CDR1 MNHEY, CDR2 SVGAGI. Here the CDR3 DNA reads TGTGCCAGCAGTCCAACCGGGACAGGGAGTTCACCCCTCCACTTT. Protein: CASSPTGTGSSPLHF.

This clone was seen only once. The chain couples TRBV5-1 to TRBJ1-5, with D maybe TRBD1 (6 bases). In germline, CDR1 is SGHRS, CDR2 YFSETQ. V lost 0 bases to trimming and J lost 7 bases, with 14 bases between them. The CDR3 loop spans 15 amino acids. This CDR3 reads CASSLGVRGGQPQHF. The CDR3 bases are TGCGCCAGCAGCTTGGGTGTCAGGGGTGGCCAGCCCCAGCATTTT. The full variable domain, rest sourced from reference TRBV5-1 and TRBJ1-5, is KAGVTQTPRYLIKTRGQQVTLSCSPISGHRSVSWYQQTPGQGLQFLFEYFSETQRNKGNFPGRFSGRQFSNSRSEMNVSTLELGDSALYLCASSLGVRGGQPQHFGDGTRLSIL.

The chain is built from TRBV10-2 and TRBJ1-2; D possibly corresponds to TRBD1 (5 bases). The V end lost 9 bases, the J end lost 3 bases, and 14 bases lay between the germline ends. Germline V CDR1 and CDR2: WSHSY, SAAADI. This CDR3 has 13 amino acids. The CDR3 DNA sequence: TGCGCCAGTAGGGAGGGGCAGGACTATGGCTACACCTTC. Translated, it gives CASREGQDYGYTF.

The chain combines TRBV19 with TRBJ2-7; the match to TRBD1 covers 7 bases. This CDR3 is built from 14 residues. The germline V gene encodes CDR1 LNHDA and CDR2 SQIVND (reference sequence). J was trimmed by 0 bases and V by 1 base; bases with no gene match: 0. The CDR3 region has the DNA TGTGCCAGTAGTATAGGGGACAGCTCCTACGAGCAGTACTTC. This translates into CASSIGDSSYEQYF.

The chain combines TRBV4-2 with TRBJ2-3, with D perhaps matching TRBD1 or TRBD2 (5 bases each). Germline CDR1 LGHNA, CDR2 YNFKEQ. Trimming stripped 3 bases from V and 5 bases from J, with 15 bases between. This CDR3 spans 15 amino acids. CDR3 DNA: TGTGCCAGCAGCCAGCCGGGACGGAACCGAGATACGCAGTATTTT. Protein product: CASSQPGRNRDTQYF.